This TCR beta chain appears in the sequencing data of a study of cytomegalovirus exposure and HLA in healthy donors. Healthy bone marrow donors made up the donor group. This CDR3 is 16 amino acids long. The junction had 6 bases not matched to a gene; V was cut back by 4 bases and J by 1 base. Per the germline V gene, CDR1 is SGHDN and CDR2 is FVKESK. Regarding the study as a whole: Available immune exposure information covered CMV serostatus only. Many donors shared some public TCRs, even though most TCR sequences were rare.

The PCR employed 60 Vbeta primers together with 13 Jbeta primers. Assay used: immunoSEQ multiplex PCR; TCRdb lists only in-frame clones, some missing. The data contain 200,000 to 250,000 clones, approximately 87% of them seen just once; the ten biggest clones take up roughly 1.3%. The table lists this clone with a count of one. Its matching antigen is unknown. The chain carries TRBV14 and TRBJ2-1; 8 bases are a match to TRBD2. What was sequenced was PBMCs. This receptor was obtained from a human donor in good health. CDR3 protein: CASSPVAGLSYNEQFF. The CDR3 DNA sequence: TGTGCCAGCAGCCCAGTAGCGGGGTTATCCTACAATGAGCAGTTCTTC.